The 17 T cell receptor beta chains given below trace back to one sample, sequenced in a study of blood T cell repertoires in COVID-19. Profiling relied on immunoSEQ multiplex PCR, and the TCRdb table lists in-frame clones only, not all of them. Of roughly 120,000 clones detected, roughly three quarters appear once; the ten largest clones hold 7.9%. Sequencing was performed on peripheral blood. The receptor source for this set is a human donor in a cohort sampled during active COVID-19.

The genes are TRBV7-8 and TRBJ1-5, with D maybe TRBD1 (5 bases). The V and J ends lost 2 bases and 3 bases respectively, with 8 bases between them. The CDR3 length is 14 residues. Germline assignment: CDR1 SGHVS and CDR2 FQNEAQ. The CDR3 spells CASSLRQLNQPQHF. CDR3 sequence (DNA): TGTGCCAGCAGCTTACGACAGCTCAATCAGCCCCAGCATTTT.

V gene TRBV28 combines with J gene TRBJ1-2; 8 nucleotides agree with TRBD1. This CDR3 comprises 16 residues. Looked up from germline, CDR1 is MDHEN and CDR2 is SYDVKM. The ends lost 7 bases at V and 3 bases at J; junction bases unmatched: 13. This CDR3 reads CASKPSAGGADYGYTF. The DNA of the CDR3 is TGTGCCAGCAAACCTTCCGCAGGGGGCGCGGACTATGGCTACACCTTC.

This clone was picked up a small number of times. This rearrangement joins TRBV28 to TRBJ1-5; the D gene is possibly TRBD1 (6 bases). Germline V CDR1 and CDR2: MDHEN, SYDVKM. This CDR3 spans 15 amino acids. V lost 3 bases, J lost 3 bases, and 12 bases lay in between. CDR3 residues: CASSLFSGVNQPQHF. In nucleotides, the CDR3 is TGTGCCAGCAGTTTGTTTTCAGGGGTCAATCAGCCCCAGCATTTT.

The chain employs TRBV5-1 and TRBJ2-5; TRBD1 matches 8 bases. The germline V gene encodes CDR1 SGHRS and CDR2 YFSETQ. This CDR3 has 18 residues. J was trimmed by 4 bases and V by 0 bases; bases with no gene match: 14. DNA of the CDR3: TGCGCCAGCAGCTTGGCCCAGGGGGCGCGGACTTACAGAGAGACCCAGTACTTC. Amino acids: CASSLAQGARTYRETQYF. Full variable domain (outside the CDR3, taken from reference TRBV5-1 and TRBJ2-5): KAGVTQTPRYLIKTRGQQVTLSCSPISGHRSVSWYQQTPGQGLQFLFEYFSETQRNKGNFPGRFSGRQFSNSRSEMNVSTLELGDSALYLCASSLAQGARTYRETQYFGPGTRLLVL.

The chain is built from TRBV11-2 and TRBJ2-7, with D perhaps TRBD2 (5 bases). CDR1 SGHAT and CDR2 FQNNGV come from the germline V gene. V lost 0 bases and J lost 3, with 12 bases in between. This CDR3 is built from 15 residues. This chain's CDR3 is CASSLDVEASYEQYF. CDR3 DNA sequence: TGTGCCAGCAGCTTAGATGTGGAGGCCAGCTACGAGCAGTACTTC. The variable domain in full, with the rest retrieved from reference TRBV11-2 and TRBJ2-7, is EAGVAQSPRYKIIEKRQSVAFWCNPISGHATLYWYQQILGQGPKLLIQFQNNGVVDDSQLPKDRFSAERLKGVDSTLKIQPAKLEDSAVYLCASSLDVEASYEQYFGPGTRLTVT.

This rearrangement joins TRBV28 to TRBJ2-7; 10 positions agree with TRBD2. The CDR3 extends over 16 amino acids. J lost 8 bases, V lost 3 bases, and 13 bases had no gene match. Germline V gene lookup returns CDR1 MDHEN and CDR2 SYDVKM. CDR3 amino acids: CASSFRSGRAGGKQYF. In DNA, the CDR3 is TGTGCCAGCAGTTTTCGGAGCGGGAGGGCCGGGGGTAAGCAGTACTTC.

This chain connects TRBV15 to TRBJ1-3; TRBD1 might be the D (5 bases). The germline V gene encodes CDR1 LNHNV and CDR2 YYDKDF (reference sequence). This CDR3 has 14 amino acids. The germline V and J ends were trimmed by 0 bases and 2 bases, with 5 bases remaining between them. The CDR3 is CATSRDRAGNTIYF. Here the CDR3 DNA reads TGTGCCACCAGCAGAGACAGGGCTGGAAACACCATATATTTT.

This chain uses TRBV7-2 with TRBJ2-7, with a tentative D call TRBD1 (5 bases). Germline CDR1 is SGHTA and CDR2 is FQGNSA. The V end lost 2 bases, the J end lost 1 base, and 15 bases lay between the germline ends. The CDR3 spans 16 residues. The CDR3 loop is CASSLRAGAESYEQYF. As DNA, the CDR3 is TGTGCCAGCAGCTTAAGGGCTGGGGCTGAGTCCTACGAGCAGTACTTC.

The chain has TRBV12-5 and TRBJ1-4; TRBD1 matches at 8 bases. The J segment lost 2 bases and the V segment lost 0 bases, leaving 5 bases of the junction unmatched. The CDR3 spans 17 residues. Germline values: CDR1 LGHNT, CDR2 FRNRAP. CDR3 sequence (DNA): TGTGCTAGTGGTTTGGTAAGACAGGGGAGGACTAATGAAAAACTGTTTTTT. It yields the protein CASGLVRQGRTNEKLFF.

The V gene is TRBV19, the J gene TRBJ2-7; possibly TRBD2 for D (5 bases). The V gene's germline CDR1 is LNHDA and CDR2 SQIVND (reference sequence). V dropped 10 bases and J dropped 0 bases, with 13 bases sitting between them. The CDR3 consists of 13 residues. The CDR3 sequence: CATSTRASYEQYF. The CDR3 coding sequence is TGTGCCACCAGTACTAGGGCCTCCTACGAGCAGTACTTC.

This clone came up a few times. V usage is TRBV10-3 and J usage is TRBJ2-7; 8 nucleotides align to TRBD1. Trimming cost V 5 bases and J 6 bases; bases outside gene matches: 9. The CDR3 covers 14 residues. Germline lookup yields CDR1 ENHRY and CDR2 SYGVKD. This CDR3 is CAISTQGGVAEQYF. The CDR3 DNA is TGTGCCATCAGTACACAGGGGGGAGTGGCCGAGCAGTACTTC.

The V gene is TRBV18, the J gene TRBJ2-5; maybe TRBD1 (5 bases). This CDR3 has 13 residues. V gave up 0 bases and J gave up 5 bases, with 7 bases separating them. CDR1 and CDR2 from the germline V gene are KGHSH and LQKENI. The CDR3 nucleotides are TGTGCCAGCTCACCACCGGGGCAGGAGACCCAGTACTTC. It specifies CASSPPGQETQYF.

About this clone itself: The junction does not match germline at one end; this may be a read error. This chain links TRBV30 with TRBJ1-1; TRBD1 is a possible D gene (6 bases). The CDR3 is 14 amino acids. The germline gives CDR1 GTSNPN, CDR2 SVGIG (reference sequence). CDR3 protein: CAWSKPTGNPEAFF. The CDR3 bases are TGTGCCTGGAGTAAACCAACAGGGAACCCTGAAGCTTTCTTT.

This clone was counted only a few times. A read error may explain this, as a much larger clone is one base away. The identical CDR3 is also encoded by other nucleotide sequences in the sample. The rearrangement links TRBV7-9 to TRBJ2-7, with 7 bases matching TRBD2. Losses at the gene ends were 8 bases for V and 6 bases for J; bases not matched to a gene: 13. The CDR3 length is 14 residues. The V gene's germline CDR1 is SEHNR and CDR2 FQNEAQ (reference sequence). The CDR3, as DNA: TGTGCCAGCCGGGACGGGGGGAGGGGCCGCGAGCAGTACTTC. Its protein is CASRDGGRGREQYF. Looking up the rest from reference TRBV7-9 and TRBJ2-7 gives the full variable domain: DTGVSQNPRHKITKRGQNVTFRCDPISEHNRLYWYRQTLGQGPEFLTYFQNEAQLEKSRLLSDRFSAERPKGSFSTLEIQRTEQGDSAMYLCASRDGGRGREQYFGPGTRLTVT.

This chain uses TRBV7-2 with TRBJ2-7; 7 bases map to TRBD2. From germline, CDR1 is SGHTA and CDR2 FQGNSA. V was clipped by 2 bases and J by 1 base; unmatched bases: 14. CDR3 length: 18 amino acids. The CDR3 region has the DNA TGTGCCAGCAGCTTATTTTTGCTGGGGGGGAGAACGTCCTACGAGCAGTACTTC. The encoded protein is CASSLFLLGGRTSYEQYF.

The V gene is TRBV5-1, the J gene TRBJ1-1, with TRBD1 identical over 8 bases. Germline V lookup: CDR1 SGHRS, CDR2 YFSETQ. The CDR3 contains 16 residues. Trimming cost V 2 bases and J 1 base; bases outside gene matches: 7. CDR3 protein: CASSLSTGDGNTEAFF. DNA of the CDR3: TGCGCCAGCAGCTTATCGACAGGGGATGGGAACACTGAAGCTTTCTTT.

This clone was observed a few times. The V call is TRBV28, the J call TRBJ1-2; no clear D gene. Germline V gene lookup returns CDR1 MDHEN and CDR2 SYDVKM. This CDR3 has 13 residues. V was cut by 3 bases and J by 6 bases, with 11 bases left in between. The CDR3 reads CASSFGSLDGYTF. CDR3 in DNA: TGTGCCAGCAGTTTCGGGTCATTGGATGGCTACACCTTC.